This T cell receptor (beta chain) was documented in a study of cytomegalovirus exposure and HLA in healthy donors. Notes on the study in general: The authors later found HLA-associated TCR beta chains more clonally expanded than equally common others. The study assumed roughly uniform donor sequencing depth for presence/absence analyses.

As regards this clone: The antigen is undetermined.

Primers: 60 Vbeta forward and 13 Jbeta reverse. Libraries were prepared by immunoSEQ multiplex PCR; TCRdb keeps only in-frame clonotypes and omits some of them. The profile shows more than 95,000 clones, approximately 79% of them singletons. This CDR3 comprises 15 residues. Germline V CDR1 and CDR2: MNHEY, SVGAGI. The ends lost 6 bases at V and 0 bases at J; junction bases unmatched: 5. V gene TRBV6-5 combines with J gene TRBJ1-5; TRBD1 aligns across 7 bases. The material sequenced was PBMCs. This receptor was taken from a middle-aged man in good health and CMV-seropositive. DNA of the CDR3: TGTGCCAGCAGGCGGGGACAGAATAGCAATCAGCCCCAGCATTTT. This gives the protein CASRRGQNSNQPQHF.